Included here is one T cell receptor (beta chain) sequence, with context. Its antigen is not identified. A much larger clone is a single base away; this may be a read error. CDR1 and CDR2 (germline): ENHRY, SYGVKD. The CDR3 consists of 13 residues. The source of the sample is a study of tumor-infiltrating lymphocytes in primary liver carcinoma. Regarding the study as a whole: It was in tumors, not blood, that the top-250-clone fraction was significantly higher (p = 0.039). Tumor region pairs outstripped tumor-adjacent and tumor-blood pairs in overlap.

Total RNA (roughly 530 ng) served as template for TCR beta cDNA synthesis primed by a constant-region primer. Three rounds of nested multiplex PCR with slightly modified ARM-PCR produced TCR beta libraries. TRBV1-TRBV30 forward and Cbeta reverse primers drove the first two roughly 9-cycle rounds. TCRdb reprocessed the multiplex PCR reads with MiXCR, giving one entry per CDR3 protein. Of around 330,000 distinct CDR3 sequences listed, 45% to 70% were seen once; the top ten hold 15% to 20%. Blood RNA came from unsorted whole blood; germline DNA was also extracted. Sampling before surgery obtained about 4 milliliters of peripheral blood.

The rearrangement joins TRBV10-3 to TRBJ2-5, with TRBD1 matching over 8 bases. This clonotype originated in a woman aged 30 to 39 with primary liver carcinoma and hepatitis B virus infection. Input material: peripheral blood. The CDR3 protein is CVIRGQGQETQYF. The CDR3 coding sequence is TGTGTCATCAGAGGACAGGGCCAAGAGACCCAGTACTTC.